This T cell receptor (beta chain) was retrieved from a study of blood T cell repertoires in COVID-19. Study background: The United States, Italy and Spain supplied acute and convalescent COVID-19 samples.

CDR3 size: 15 residues. The V and J ends lost 5 bases and 5 bases, in that order; junction bases with no gene match: 7. The germline gives CDR1 SGHTA, CDR2 FQGTGA. Using immunoSEQ multiplex PCR, the repertoire was profiled, and TCRdb retains in-frame clones only, with some absent. This table has 90,000 to 140,000 clones, 65% to 90% appearing once. The origin of this receptor is a man aged 50 to 59 with acute or convalescent COVID-19. V and J are TRBV7-3 and TRBJ2-5, with 11 positions matching TRBD2. Sequenced: peripheral blood. For the CDR3, the DNA is TGTGCCAGCAGCAATAGCGGGGGGGCGTTGGAGACCCAGTACTTC. Protein product: CASSNSGGALETQYF.